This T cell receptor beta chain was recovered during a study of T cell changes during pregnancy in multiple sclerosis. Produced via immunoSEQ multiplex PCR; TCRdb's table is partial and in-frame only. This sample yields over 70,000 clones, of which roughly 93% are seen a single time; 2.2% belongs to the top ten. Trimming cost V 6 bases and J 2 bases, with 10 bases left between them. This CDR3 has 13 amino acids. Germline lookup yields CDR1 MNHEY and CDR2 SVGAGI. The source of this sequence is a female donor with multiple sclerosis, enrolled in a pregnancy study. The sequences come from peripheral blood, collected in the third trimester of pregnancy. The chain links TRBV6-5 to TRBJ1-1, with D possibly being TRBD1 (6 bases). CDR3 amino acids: CASRVQGNTEAFF. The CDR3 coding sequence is TGTGCCAGCAGGGTACAGGGTAACACTGAAGCTTTCTTT.